The T cell receptor beta chain under discussion was sequenced for a study of shared clonotypes between healthy human individuals. As regards this clone: The target antigen is unknown. Distinct nucleotide sequences in the sample also encode this CDR3.

Germline CDR1 is SQVTM and CDR2 is ANQGSEA. The V gene lost 4 bases and the J gene lost 0 bases, with 9 bases spanning the gap. The CDR3 spans 13 residues. Whole-study findings and limits: About 5.2% was the fraction of naive CD4 clonotypes found shared across several donors.

Produced via immunoSEQ multiplex PCR; TCRdb's table is partial and in-frame only. The table lists approximately 980,000 clones, more than 75% of them singletons. The receptor was isolated from a man younger than 35 in good health. This sequence joins TRBV29-1 and TRBJ1-1; D is unclear. Source material: memory CD4+ T cells sorted from blood. Subset indicated: CD45RA-negative fraction. CDR3 sequence: CSVVGRLNTEAFF. The CDR3 bases are TGCAGCGTTGTTGGCAGACTGAACACTGAAGCTTTCTTT. The whole variable domain, remainder taken from reference TRBV29-1 and TRBJ1-1, is SAVISQKPSRDICQRGTSLTIQCQVDSQVTMMFWYRQQPGQSLTLIATANQGSEATYESGFVIDKFPISRPNLTFSTLTVSNMSPEDSSIYLCSVVGRLNTEAFFGQGTRLTVV.